The clone carrying this T cell receptor (beta chain) turned up a few times. Other DNA sequences from this sample encode an identical CDR3 as well. This entry belongs to a study of cytomegalovirus exposure and HLA in healthy donors. Trimming shortened V by 2 bases and J by 3 bases, and 8 bases separated the two germline ends. This CDR3 is built from 13 residues. Germline CDR1 is MDHEN and CDR2 is SYDVKM. This PCR relied on a set of 60 Vbeta primers and 13 Jbeta primers. Repertoires were generated with immunoSEQ multiplex PCR, while TCRdb's copy carries only in-frame clones and drops some. The data show about 120,000 clones, less than 85% seen once.

This TCR was sampled from a young man in good health and CMV-seropositive. Sequenced input: PBMCs. The chain uses TRBV28 and TRBJ2-7; D gene unclear. The CDR3 DNA sequence: TGTGCCAGCAGTTTACGACACCGCTACGAGCAGTACTTC. Translating it yields CASSLRHRYEQYF.